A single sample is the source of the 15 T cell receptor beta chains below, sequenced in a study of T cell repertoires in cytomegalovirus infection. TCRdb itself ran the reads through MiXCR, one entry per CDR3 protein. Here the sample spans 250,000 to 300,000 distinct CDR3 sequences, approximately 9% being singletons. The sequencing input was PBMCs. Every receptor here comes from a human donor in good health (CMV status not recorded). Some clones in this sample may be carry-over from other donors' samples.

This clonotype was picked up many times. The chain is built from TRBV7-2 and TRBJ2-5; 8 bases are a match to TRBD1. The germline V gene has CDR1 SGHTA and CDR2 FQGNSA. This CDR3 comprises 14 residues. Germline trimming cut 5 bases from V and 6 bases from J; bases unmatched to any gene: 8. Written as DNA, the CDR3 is TGTGCCAGCAGCGTGCAGGGGGCGCCACAGACCCAGTACTTC. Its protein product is CASSVQGAPQTQYF.

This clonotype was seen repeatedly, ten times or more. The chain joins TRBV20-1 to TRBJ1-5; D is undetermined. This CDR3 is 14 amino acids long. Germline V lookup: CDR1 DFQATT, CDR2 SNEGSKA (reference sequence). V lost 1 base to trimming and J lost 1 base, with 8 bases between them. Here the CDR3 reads CSARGVMSNQPQHF. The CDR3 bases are TGCAGTGCTAGAGGGGTTATGAGCAATCAGCCCCAGCATTTT.

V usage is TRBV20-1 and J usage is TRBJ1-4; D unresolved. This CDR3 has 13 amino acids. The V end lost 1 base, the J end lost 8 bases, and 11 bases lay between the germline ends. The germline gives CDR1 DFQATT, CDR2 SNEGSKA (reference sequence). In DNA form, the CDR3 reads TGCAGTGCTAGAGGGGTCAACTCGGAAAAACTGTTTTTT. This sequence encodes CSARGVNSEKLFF.

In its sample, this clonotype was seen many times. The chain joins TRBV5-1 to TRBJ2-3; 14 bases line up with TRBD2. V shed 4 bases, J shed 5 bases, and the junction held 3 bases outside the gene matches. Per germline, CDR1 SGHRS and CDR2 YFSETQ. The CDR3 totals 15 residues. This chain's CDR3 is CASSQGLAGGDTQYF. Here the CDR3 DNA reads TGCGCCAGCAGCCAAGGACTAGCGGGGGGAGATACGCAGTATTTT.

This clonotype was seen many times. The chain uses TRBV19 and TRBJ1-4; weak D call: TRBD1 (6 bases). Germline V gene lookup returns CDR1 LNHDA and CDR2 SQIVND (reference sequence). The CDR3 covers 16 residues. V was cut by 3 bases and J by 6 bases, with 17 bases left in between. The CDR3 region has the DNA TGTGCCAGTAGTATCCGCCGAGGGACACTCGATGAAAAACTGTTTTTT. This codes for CASSIRRGTLDEKLFF.

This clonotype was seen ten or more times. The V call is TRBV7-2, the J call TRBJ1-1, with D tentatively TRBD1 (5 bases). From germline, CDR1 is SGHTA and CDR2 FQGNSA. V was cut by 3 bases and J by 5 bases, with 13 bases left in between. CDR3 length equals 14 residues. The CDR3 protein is CASSFGQGWTEAFF. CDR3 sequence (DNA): TGTGCCAGCAGCTTCGGGCAGGGATGGACTGAAGCTTTCTTT.

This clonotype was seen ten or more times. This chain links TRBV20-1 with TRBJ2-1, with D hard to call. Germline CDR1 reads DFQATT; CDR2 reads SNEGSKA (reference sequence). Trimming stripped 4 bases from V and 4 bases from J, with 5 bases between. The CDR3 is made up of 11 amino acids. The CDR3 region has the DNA TGCAGTGCTACCGGGTACAATGAGCAGTTCTTC. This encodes CSATGYNEQFF.

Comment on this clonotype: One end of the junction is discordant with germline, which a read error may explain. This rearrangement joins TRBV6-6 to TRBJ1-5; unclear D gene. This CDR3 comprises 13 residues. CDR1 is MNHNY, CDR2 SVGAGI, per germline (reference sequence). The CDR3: CASQTGSNKPQHF. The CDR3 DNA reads TGTGCCTCCCAAACCGGTAGCAATAAGCCCCAGCATTTT.

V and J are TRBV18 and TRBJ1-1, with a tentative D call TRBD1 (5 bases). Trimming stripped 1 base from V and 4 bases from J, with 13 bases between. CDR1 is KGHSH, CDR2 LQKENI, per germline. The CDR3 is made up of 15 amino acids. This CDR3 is CASSPLAGPVTEAFF. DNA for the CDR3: TGTGCCAGCTCACCACTTGCGGGGCCGGTCACTGAAGCTTTCTTT. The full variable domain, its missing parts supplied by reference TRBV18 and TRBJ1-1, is NAGVMQNPRHLVRRRGQEARLRCSPMKGHSHVYWYRQLPEEGLKFMVYLQKENIIDESGMPKERFSAEFPKEGPSILRIQQVVRGDSAAYFCASSPLAGPVTEAFFGQGTRLTVV.

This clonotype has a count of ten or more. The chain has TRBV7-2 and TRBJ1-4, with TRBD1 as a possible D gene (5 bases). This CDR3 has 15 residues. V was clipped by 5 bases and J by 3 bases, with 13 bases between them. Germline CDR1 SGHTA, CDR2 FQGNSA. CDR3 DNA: TGTGCCAGCAGCCCCCGGGGGGTCTCTAATGAAAAACTGTTTTTT. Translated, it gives CASSPRGVSNEKLFF.

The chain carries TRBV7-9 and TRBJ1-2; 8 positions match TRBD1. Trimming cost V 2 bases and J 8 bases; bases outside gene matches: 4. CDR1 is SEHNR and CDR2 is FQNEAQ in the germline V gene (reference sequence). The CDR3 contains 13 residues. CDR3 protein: CASSLQAGGGYTF. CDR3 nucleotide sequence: TGTGCCAGCAGCTTACAGGCAGGGGGCGGCTACACCTTC.

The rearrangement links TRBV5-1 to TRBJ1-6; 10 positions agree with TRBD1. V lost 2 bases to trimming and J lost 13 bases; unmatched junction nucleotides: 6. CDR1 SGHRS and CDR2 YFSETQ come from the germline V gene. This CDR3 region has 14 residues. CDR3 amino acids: CASSFGDRGVPLHF. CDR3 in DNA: TGCGCCAGCAGCTTCGGGGACAGGGGTGTTCCCCTCCACTTT.

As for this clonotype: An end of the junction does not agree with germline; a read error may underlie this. The CDR3 DNA sequence: TGTGCCAGCAGCTTATTGGGGACAGGAACTGGAGCTTTCTTT. Translation gives CASSLLGTGTGAFF. The rearrangement joins TRBV7-2 to TRBJ1-1, with 8 positions matching TRBD1. This CDR3 is 14 amino acids long. Germline loops: CDR1 SGHTA, CDR2 FQGNSA.

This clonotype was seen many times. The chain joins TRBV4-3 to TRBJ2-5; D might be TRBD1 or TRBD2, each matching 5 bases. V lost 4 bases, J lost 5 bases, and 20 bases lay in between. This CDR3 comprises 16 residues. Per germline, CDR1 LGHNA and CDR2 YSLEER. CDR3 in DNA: TGCGCCAGCAGCCCCTCTGGGACGGGTAATGGGGAGACCCAGTACTTC. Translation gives CASSPSGTGNGETQYF.

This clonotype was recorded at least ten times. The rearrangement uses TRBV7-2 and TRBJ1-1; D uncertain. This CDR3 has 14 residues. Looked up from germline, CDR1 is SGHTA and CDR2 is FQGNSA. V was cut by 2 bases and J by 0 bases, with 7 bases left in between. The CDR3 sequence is CASSLRHMNTEAFF. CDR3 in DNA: TGTGCCAGCAGCTTACGACACATGAACACTGAAGCTTTCTTT.